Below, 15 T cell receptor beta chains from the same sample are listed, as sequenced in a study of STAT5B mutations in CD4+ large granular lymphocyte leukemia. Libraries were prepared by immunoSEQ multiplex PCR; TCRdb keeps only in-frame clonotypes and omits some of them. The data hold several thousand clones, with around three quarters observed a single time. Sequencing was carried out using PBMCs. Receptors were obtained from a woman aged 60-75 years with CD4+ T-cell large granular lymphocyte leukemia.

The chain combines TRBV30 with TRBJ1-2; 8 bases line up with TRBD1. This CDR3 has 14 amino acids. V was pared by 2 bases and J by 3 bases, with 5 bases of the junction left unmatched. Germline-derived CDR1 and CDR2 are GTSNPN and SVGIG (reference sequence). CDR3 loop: CAWSRTGGHYGYTF. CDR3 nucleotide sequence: TGTGCCTGGAGTCGCACAGGGGGTCACTATGGCTACACCTTC.

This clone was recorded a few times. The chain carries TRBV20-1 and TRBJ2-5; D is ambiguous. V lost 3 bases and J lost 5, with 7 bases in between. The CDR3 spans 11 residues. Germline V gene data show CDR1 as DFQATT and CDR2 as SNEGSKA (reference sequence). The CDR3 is CSASPKETQYF. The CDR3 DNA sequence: TGCAGTGCTAGCCCCAAGGAGACCCAGTACTTC.

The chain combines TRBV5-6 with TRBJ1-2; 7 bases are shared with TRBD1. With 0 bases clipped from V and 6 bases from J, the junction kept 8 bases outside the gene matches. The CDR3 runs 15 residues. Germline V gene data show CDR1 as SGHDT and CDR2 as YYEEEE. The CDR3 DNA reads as TGTGCCAGCAGCTTGGCACAGGGGACGTATGATGGCTACACCTTC. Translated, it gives CASSLAQGTYDGYTF.

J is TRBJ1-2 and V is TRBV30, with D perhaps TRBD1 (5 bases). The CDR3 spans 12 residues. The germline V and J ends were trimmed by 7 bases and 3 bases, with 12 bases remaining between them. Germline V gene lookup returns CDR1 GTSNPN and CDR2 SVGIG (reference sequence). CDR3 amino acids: CAFDRVYYGYTF. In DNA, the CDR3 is TGTGCCTTTGACAGAGTCTACTATGGCTACACCTTC.

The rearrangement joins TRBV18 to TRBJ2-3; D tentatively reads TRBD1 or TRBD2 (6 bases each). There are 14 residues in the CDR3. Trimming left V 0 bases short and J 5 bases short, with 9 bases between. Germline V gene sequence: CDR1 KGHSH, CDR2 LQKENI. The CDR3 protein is CASSPPGGGDTQYF. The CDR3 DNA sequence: TGTGCCAGCTCACCACCGGGGGGCGGAGATACGCAGTATTTT.

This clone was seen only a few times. Written as DNA, the CDR3 is TGTGCCTGGAGGGGACTCGCGGCTGGCTACACCTTC. Amino acids: CAWRGLAAGYTF. This chain links TRBV30 with TRBJ1-2, with D possibly matching TRBD1 (5 bases). Germline V lookup: CDR1 GTSNPN, CDR2 SVGIG (reference sequence). The CDR3 runs 12 residues. Trimming stripped 3 bases from V and 7 bases from J, with 12 bases between.

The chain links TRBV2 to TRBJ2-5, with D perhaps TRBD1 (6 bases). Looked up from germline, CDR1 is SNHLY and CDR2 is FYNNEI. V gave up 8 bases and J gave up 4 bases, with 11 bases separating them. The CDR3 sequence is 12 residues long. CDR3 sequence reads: CASAQGRETQYF. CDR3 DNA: TGTGCCAGCGCGCAGGGGCGAGAGACCCAGTACTTC.

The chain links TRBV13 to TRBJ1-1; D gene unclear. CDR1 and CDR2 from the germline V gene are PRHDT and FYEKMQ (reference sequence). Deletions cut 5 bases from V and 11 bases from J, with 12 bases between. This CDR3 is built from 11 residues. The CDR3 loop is CASSLNLMAFF. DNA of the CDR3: TGTGCCAGCAGCCTAAATCTGATGGCTTTCTTT. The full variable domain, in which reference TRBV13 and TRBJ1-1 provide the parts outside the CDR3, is AAGVIQSPRHLIKEKRETATLKCYPIPRHDTVYWYQQGPGQDPQFLISFYEKMQSDKGSIPDRFSAQQFSDYHSELNMSSLELGDSALYFCASSLNLMAFFGQGTRLTVV.

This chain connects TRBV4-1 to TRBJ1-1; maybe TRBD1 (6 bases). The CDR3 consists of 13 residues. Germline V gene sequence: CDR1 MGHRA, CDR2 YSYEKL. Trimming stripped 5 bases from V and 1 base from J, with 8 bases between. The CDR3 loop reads CASSGQQNTEAFF. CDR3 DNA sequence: TGCGCCAGCAGCGGACAGCAGAACACTGAAGCTTTCTTT.

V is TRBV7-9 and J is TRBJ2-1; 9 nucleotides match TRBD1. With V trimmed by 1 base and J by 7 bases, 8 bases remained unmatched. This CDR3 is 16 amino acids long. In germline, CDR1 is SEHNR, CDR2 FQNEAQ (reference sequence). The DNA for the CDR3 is TGTGCCAGCAGCTTAGGTCCGGGACAGGGCGGAAATGAGCAGTTCTTC. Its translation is CASSLGPGQGGNEQFF.

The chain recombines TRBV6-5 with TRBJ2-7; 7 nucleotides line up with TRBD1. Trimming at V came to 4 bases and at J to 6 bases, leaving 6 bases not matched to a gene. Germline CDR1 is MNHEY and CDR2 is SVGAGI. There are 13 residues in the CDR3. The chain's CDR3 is CASSSTGTGEQYF. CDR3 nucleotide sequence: TGTGCCAGCAGTTCGACAGGGACGGGCGAGCAGTACTTC.

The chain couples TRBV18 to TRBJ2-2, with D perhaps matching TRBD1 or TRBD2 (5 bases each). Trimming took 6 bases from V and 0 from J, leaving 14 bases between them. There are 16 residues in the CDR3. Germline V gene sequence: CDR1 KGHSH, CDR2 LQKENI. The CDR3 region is CASSALGASNTGELFF. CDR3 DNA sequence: TGTGCCAGCTCGGCACTAGGGGCCTCGAACACCGGGGAGCTGTTTTTT.

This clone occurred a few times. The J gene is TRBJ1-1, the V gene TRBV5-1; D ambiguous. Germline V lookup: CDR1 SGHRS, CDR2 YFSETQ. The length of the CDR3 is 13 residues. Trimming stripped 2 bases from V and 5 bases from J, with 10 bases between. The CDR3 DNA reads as TGCGCCAGCAGCTTTTCGGGGAAGACTGAAGCTTTCTTT. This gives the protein CASSFSGKTEAFF.

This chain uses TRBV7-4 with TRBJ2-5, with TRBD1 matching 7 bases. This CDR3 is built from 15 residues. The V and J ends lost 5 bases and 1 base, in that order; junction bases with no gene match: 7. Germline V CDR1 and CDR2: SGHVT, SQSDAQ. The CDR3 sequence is CASSPGTASQETQYF. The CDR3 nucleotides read TGTGCCAGCAGCCCTGGGACAGCGTCCCAAGAGACCCAGTACTTC.

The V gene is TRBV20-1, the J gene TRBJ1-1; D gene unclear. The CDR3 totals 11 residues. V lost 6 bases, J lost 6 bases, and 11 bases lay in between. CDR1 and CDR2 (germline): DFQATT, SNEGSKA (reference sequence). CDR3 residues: CSAARGAEAFF. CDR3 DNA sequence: TGCAGTGCCGCTCGGGGAGCTGAAGCTTTCTTT.